The 11 T cell receptor beta chains reported below all come from one sample, sequenced in a study of regulatory T cells in long-lasting Graves disease. Time point noted: newly diagnosed GD, antithyroid drugs for less than 3 months. The authors made the TCR library using RNA they extracted from PBMCs. TCR beta libraries were built with iRepertoire HTBI primers and Arm-PCR of CDR3 regions. TCRdb reprocessed the multiplex PCR reads via MiXCR and lists one record per CDR3 protein. The repertoire holds approximately 230,000 distinct CDR3 sequences, with around 18% as singletons. The material sequenced was peripheral blood mononuclear cells (PBMCs), taken at new diagnosis, from a patient treated with antithyroid drugs. The source is a female donor with Graves disease.

The CDR3 reads CSANPSGRAGTGELFF. The CDR3 bases are TGCAGTGCTAACCCTAGCGGGAGGGCAGGTACCGGGGAGCTGTTTTTT. The rearrangement joins TRBV20-1 to TRBJ2-2; 12 bases line up with TRBD2. Germline trimming cut 4 bases from V and 5 bases from J; bases unmatched to any gene: 8. Germline loops: CDR1 DFQATT, CDR2 SNEGSKA (reference sequence). The CDR3 has 16 amino acids.

This clonotype was observed at least ten times. This chain links TRBV5-1 with TRBJ2-3; D uncertain. Trimming took off 4 bases at V and 6 bases at J, with 15 bases between the two ends. Germline V CDR1 and CDR2: SGHRS, YFSETQ. The length of the CDR3 is 14 residues. CDR3 sequence reads: CASSENQLYDTQYF. The CDR3 bases are TGCGCCAGCAGCGAGAACCAGCTGTACGATACGCAGTATTTT.

This clonotype was found many times. The V and J genes are TRBV10-3 and TRBJ1-2; D may be TRBD1 (5 bases). Deletions cut 6 bases from V and 4 bases from J, with 15 bases between. Germline loops: CDR1 ENHRY, CDR2 SYGVKD. This CDR3 region has 14 residues. For the CDR3, the DNA is TGTGCCATCAGAGTGACAGAAGGGACCTATGGCTACACCTTC. It encodes CAIRVTEGTYGYTF.

This rearrangement joins TRBV2 to TRBJ2-3, with TRBD2 matching 7 bases. The CDR3 sequence is 12 residues long. J was trimmed by 5 bases and V by 7 bases; bases with no gene match: 3. Germline-derived CDR1 and CDR2 are SNHLY and FYNNEI. CDR3 sequence (DNA): TGTGCCAGCAAAACGGGAGGAGATACGCAGTATTTT. Protein product: CASKTGGDTQYF. Based on the CDR3 plus reference TRBV2 and TRBJ2-3, the full variable domain is EPEVTQTPSHQVTQMGQEVILRCVPISNHLYFYWYRQILGQKVEFLVSFYNNEISEKSEIFDDQFSVERPDGSNFTLKIRSTKLEDSAMYFCASKTGGDTQYFGPGTRLTVL.

This clonotype came up many times. This rearrangement joins TRBV11-3 to TRBJ2-1; unclear D gene. Looked up from germline, CDR1 is SGHNT and CDR2 is YENEEA. The CDR3 has 16 amino acids. V gave up 6 bases and J gave up 0 bases, with 15 bases separating them. CDR3 sequence: CASSLSPESSYNEQFF. The CDR3 DNA reads as TGTGCCAGCAGTCTCTCCCCGGAGAGCTCCTACAATGAGCAGTTCTTC.

This clonotype was detected ten times or more. The genes are TRBV12-3 or TRBV12-4 and TRBJ2-7, with 8 nucleotides matching TRBD1. CDR3 length equals 14 residues. The V gene end was trimmed by 6 bases and the J gene end by 6 bases; junction bases not matched to a gene: 10. Written as DNA, the CDR3 is TGTGCCAGCAGGTGGGGACAGGCTCCTGGCGAGCAGTACTTC. Residues: CASRWGQAPGEQYF.

This clonotype has ten or more counts. The V gene is TRBV10-3, the J gene TRBJ2-5; no reliable D call. V dropped 3 bases and J dropped 0 bases, with 8 bases sitting between them. Germline V gene sequence: CDR1 ENHRY, CDR2 SYGVKD. This CDR3 spans 14 amino acids. CDR3 bases: TGTGCCATCAGTGAAGGAGCGTACCAAGAGACCCAGTACTTC. Its protein is CAISEGAYQETQYF.

A remark on this clonotype: It may be a read error: a sequence one base away is much more abundant. The chain has TRBV28 and TRBJ2-7, with 8 bases that match TRBD1. Per the germline V gene, CDR1 is MDHEN and CDR2 is SYDVKM. This CDR3 comprises 13 residues. V was clipped by 5 bases and J by 5 bases; unmatched bases: 5. Here the CDR3 DNA reads TGTGCCAGCAGTGATTCAGGGGGCGACGAGCAGTACTTC. It specifies CASSDSGGDEQYF.

This clonotype was detected many times. The chain recombines TRBV7-2 with TRBJ1-2, with unresolved D. V was shortened by 4 bases and J by 4 bases, with 4 bases between the two germline ends. In germline, CDR1 is SGHTA, CDR2 FQGNSA. The CDR3 has 11 residues. The CDR3 sequence: CASSSFYGYTF. For the CDR3, the DNA is TGTGCCAGCAGCTCCTTCTATGGCTACACCTTC.

This clonotype has at least ten counts. The CDR3 spells CASSAGGDYGYTF. The CDR3 bases are TGTGCCAGCAGCGCAGGGGGCGACTATGGCTACACCTTC. The chain carries TRBV6-1 and TRBJ1-2; TRBD1 matches 8 bases. With V trimmed by 6 bases and J by 3 bases, 3 bases remained unmatched. Germline CDR1 reads MNHNS; CDR2 reads SASEGT. The CDR3 loop spans 13 amino acids.

In its sample, this clonotype was seen many times. This rearrangement joins TRBV12-3 or TRBV12-4 to TRBJ2-5; a possible D gene is TRBD2 (5 bases). Trimming stripped 1 base from V and 5 bases from J, with 14 bases between. CDR3 size: 15 residues. In nucleotides, the CDR3 is TGTGCCAGCAGTTTAGGCCGAGGGCATCAGGAGACCCAGTACTTC. Encoded protein: CASSLGRGHQETQYF.